This TCR beta chain was sequenced during a study of T cells in Graves' hyperthyroidism and ophthalmopathy. General study points: Ophthalmopathy prediction by the model preceded onset by a median roughly 6 months.

This clonotype was found many times. As yet, its antigen is unknown. Trimming took off 0 bases at V and 6 bases at J, with 21 bases between the two ends. CDR3 length: 17 amino acids. Amplification of TCR beta CDR3 regions used RNA as the template. Researchers ran a first-round RT-PCR on the TCR CDR3 using the HTBI primer set. TCRdb reanalysed the multiplex PCR reads using MiXCR and keeps one entry per CDR3 protein. The sample yields approximately 620,000 distinct CDR3 sequences, around 13% seen once. Sample: blood. The chain has TRBV12-3 or TRBV12-4 and TRBJ2-7, with D perhaps TRBD1 (6 bases). The sequence was obtained from a woman aged 25 to 45 with Graves' hyperthyroidism that later progressed to Graves' ophthalmopathy. This CDR3 is CASSLANSQGGLGEQYF. The DNA of the CDR3 is TGTGCCAGCAGTTTAGCGAACTCACAGGGTGGGCTGGGCGAGCAGTACTTC.